The 14 T cell receptor beta chains reported below all come from one sample, sequenced in a study of T-cell memory formation after mild COVID-19. TCRdb redid the calling of the 5' RACE reads with MiXCR, one entry per CDR3 protein. The data contain 470,000 or so distinct CDR3 sequences, roughly 17% of them singletons. The source material was PBMCs or a T cell subset sorted from them (not recorded which). These receptors came from a man between 18 and 35 years old who had mild COVID-19 (a few samples of this study predate the infection). Cell type and time point are not known.

The chain uses TRBV28 and TRBJ2-1; maybe TRBD1 (6 bases). Trimming took off 8 bases at V and 1 base at J, with 15 bases between the two ends. Germline CDR1 and CDR2: MDHEN and SYDVKM. The CDR3 length is 15 residues. Here the CDR3 reads CASYGQLMSYNEQFF. In DNA, the CDR3 is TGTGCCAGCTACGGACAGCTAATGTCCTACAATGAGCAGTTCTTC.

This clonotype was observed a handful of times. The rearrangement joins TRBV5-1 to TRBJ2-7; D gene unclear. The CDR3 length is 12 residues. V was trimmed by 0 bases and J by 4 bases, leaving 5 bases between them. The germline gives CDR1 SGHRS, CDR2 YFSETQ. The CDR3 reads CASSLGMYEQYF. CDR3 sequence (DNA): TGCGCCAGCAGCTTGGGGATGTACGAGCAGTACTTC.

This clonotype appeared a few times. The genes are TRBV12-3 or TRBV12-4 and TRBJ1-1; D might be TRBD1 (6 bases). The CDR3 contains 12 residues. Deletions cut 1 base from V and 10 bases from J, with 10 bases between. The CDR3 protein is CASSLGRGGAFF. The CDR3 DNA follows: TGTGCCAGCAGTTTAGGTCGAGGGGGAGCTTTCTTT.

V gene TRBV29-1 combines with J gene TRBJ1-2, with no clear D. The germline V and J ends were trimmed by 4 bases and 4 bases, with 25 bases remaining between them. The CDR3 has 17 residues. Per germline, CDR1 SQVTM and CDR2 ANQGSEA. The CDR3 loop is CSVGSVVKADLSYGYTF. In DNA form, the CDR3 reads TGCAGCGTTGGTAGTGTTGTAAAGGCGGATCTTTCCTATGGCTACACCTTC.

V gene TRBV4-2 combines with J gene TRBJ2-5, with a possible D match to TRBD2 (6 bases). Trimming took off 4 bases at V and 4 bases at J, with 10 bases between the two ends. CDR1 is LGHNA, CDR2 YNFKEQ, per germline. CDR3 length: 13 amino acids. As DNA, the CDR3 is TGTGCCAGCAGCCCGGGGGACCCAGAGACCCAGTACTTC. This encodes CASSPGDPETQYF.

The gene calls are TRBV6-2 or TRBV6-3 and TRBJ2-5; D uncertain. Per germline, CDR1 MNHEY and CDR2 SVGEGT. V lost 4 bases and J lost 5, with 8 bases in between. This CDR3 region has 12 residues. Here the CDR3 DNA reads TGTGCCAGCAGTTCCCGGCGGGAGACCCAGTACTTC. This encodes CASSSRRETQYF.

The genes are TRBV11-3 and TRBJ2-1, with D perhaps TRBD2 (5 bases). This CDR3 has 15 residues. Trimming removed 0 bases from V and 1 base from J, with 7 bases in between. CDR1 is SGHNT and CDR2 is YENEEA in the germline V gene. DNA for the CDR3: TGTGCCAGCAGCTTAGAAAGAGGGTCCTACAATGAGCAGTTCTTC. This sequence encodes CASSLERGSYNEQFF.

This chain links TRBV28 with TRBJ1-3; D possibly corresponds to TRBD1 (6 bases). V lost 2 bases to trimming and J lost 2 bases, with 10 bases between them. Germline V gene data show CDR1 as MDHEN and CDR2 as SYDVKM. The CDR3 sequence is 15 residues long. The CDR3 here is CASSLIGGAGNTIYF. The CDR3 nucleotides read TGTGCCAGCAGTTTAATAGGGGGAGCTGGAAACACCATATATTTT.

This clonotype has just a few counts. The gene calls are TRBV5-1 and TRBJ2-7; a possible D gene is TRBD1 (5 bases). Between the trimmed V and J ends, which lost 1 base and 6 bases, there was a span of 14 bases. CDR1 and CDR2 from the germline V gene are SGHRS and YFSETQ. CDR3 length: 14 residues. This CDR3 reads CASSLRPGPREQYV. The DNA of the CDR3 is TGCGCCAGCAGCTTGAGGCCAGGGCCCCGCGAGCAGTACGTC.

This chain joins TRBV4-3 and TRBJ2-6, with TRBD2 identical over 10 bases. This CDR3 comprises 19 residues. With 1 base clipped from V and 4 bases from J, the junction kept 10 bases outside the gene matches. Germline V gene sequence: CDR1 LGHNA, CDR2 YSLEER. The CDR3: CASSQAAPGLASGANVLTF. The CDR3 DNA is TGCGCCAGCAGCCAAGCGGCGCCGGGACTAGCGTCCGGGGCCAACGTCCTGACTTTC.

The genes are TRBV18 and TRBJ2-3; 8 bases line up with TRBD2. The V segment lost 5 bases and the J segment 2 bases; nucleotides outside the gene matches: 9. The CDR3 consists of 16 residues. Per germline, CDR1 KGHSH and CDR2 LQKENI. The CDR3 coding sequence is TGTGCCAGCTCATCCTCGGGTAGCGGGGCCACAGATACGCAGTATTTT. This encodes CASSSSGSGATDTQYF.

CDR3 sequence reads: CSVDSRDNNYGYTF. The CDR3 DNA reads TGCAGCGTAGACTCCCGGGACAATAACTATGGCTACACCTTC. The rearrangement joins TRBV29-1 to TRBJ1-2; tentative D call: TRBD1 (6 bases). From germline, CDR1 is SQVTM and CDR2 ANQGSEA. V was shortened by 6 bases and J by 1 base, with 15 bases between the two germline ends. CDR3 size: 14 residues.

This chain links TRBV4-3 with TRBJ2-5, with a possible D match to TRBD1 (5 bases). The V gene lost 3 bases and the J gene lost 1 base, with 6 bases spanning the gap. Germline assignment: CDR1 LGHNA and CDR2 YSLEER. The CDR3 covers 13 residues. DNA for the CDR3: TGCGCCAGCAGCCATGGGGCCCAAGAGACCCAGTACTTC. Protein: CASSHGAQETQYF.

The chain couples TRBV3-1 to TRBJ2-1; TRBD1 aligns across 7 bases. Germline CDR1 LGHDT, CDR2 YNNKEL (reference sequence). Trimming removed 2 bases from V and 5 bases from J; junction bases left unmatched: 6. The length of the CDR3 is 15 residues. Written as DNA, the CDR3 is TGTGCCAGCAGCCAAATCTCGGGACAGCACAATGAGCAGTTCTTC. As protein: CASSQISGQHNEQFF.